Each of the 29 T cell receptor beta chains below was sequenced from the same sample in a study of CD8 T cells in ankylosing spondylitis. TCRdb reanalysed the 5' RACE reads using MiXCR and keeps one entry per CDR3 protein. The sample lists 200,000 to 300,000 distinct CDR3 sequences, approximately 11% seen once, with under 8% in the top ten. The sample taken for sequencing was blood, either unsorted or a sorted T cell fraction (not recorded which). These receptors were obtained from a male donor with ankylosing spondylitis or in good health (not recorded which).

In its sample, this clonotype ranks as medium-sized. V and J are TRBV5-5 and TRBJ2-7, with D perhaps matching TRBD1 (6 bases). The CDR3 runs to 14 residues. Germline lookup yields CDR1 SGHKS and CDR2 YYEKEE (reference sequence). The V end was cut by 1 base, the J end by 6 bases, with 14 bases between. CDR3 in DNA: TGTGCCAGCAGCTTGTCGGACAGCTGGGGCGAGCAGTACTTC. Protein sequence: CASSLSDSWGEQYF.

The sample holds a few counts of this clonotype. The CDR3 coding sequence is TGTGCCAGCAGTCCCCGGACAGGGATCGGGGAGCTGTTTTTT. It codes for CASSPRTGIGELFF. This chain links TRBV2 with TRBJ2-2; TRBD1 matches at 8 bases. The junction had 6 bases not matched to a gene; V was cut back by 5 bases and J by 7 bases. The CDR3 length is 14 residues. The germline CDR1 and CDR2 sequences are SNHLY and FYNNEI.

This clonotype was observed at least ten times. V and J are TRBV5-1 and TRBJ1-6; D unresolved. V shed 0 bases and J shed 7 bases, with 8 bases lying between them. The CDR3 consists of 14 residues. Germline CDR1 and CDR2: SGHRS and YFSETQ. The CDR3 sequence is CASSLVTPNSPLHF. As DNA, the CDR3 is TGCGCCAGCAGCTTGGTGACTCCAAATTCACCCCTCCACTTT. The entire variable domain, with the rest obtained from reference TRBV5-1 and TRBJ1-6, is as follows: KAGVTQTPRYLIKTRGQQVTLSCSPISGHRSVSWYQQTPGQGLQFLFEYFSETQRNKGNFPGRFSGRQFSNSRSEMNVSTLELGDSALYLCASSLVTPNSPLHFGNGTRLTVT.

This clonotype has a handful of counts. The chain combines TRBV5-1 with TRBJ1-5, with D uncertain. Trimming removed 0 bases at V and 0 bases at J, with 7 bases between. Germline CDR1 SGHRS, CDR2 YFSETQ. The CDR3 contains 15 residues. CDR3 in DNA: TGCGCCAGCAGCTTGGCCGGGTATAGCAATCAGCCCCAGCATTTT. Translating it yields CASSLAGYSNQPQHF.

This clonotype has only a few counts. The chain has TRBV7-6 and TRBJ1-2; D may be TRBD1 (6 bases). Germline-derived CDR1 and CDR2 are SGHVS and FNYEAQ. The CDR3 extends over 16 amino acids. Deletions cut 1 base from V and 5 bases from J, with 17 bases between. The CDR3 DNA sequence: TGTGCCAGCAGCTTAGGGCTGGTCGGGGGCATATATGGCTACACCTTC. The encoded protein is CASSLGLVGGIYGYTF.

The rearrangement links TRBV27 to TRBJ2-2, with D possibly matching TRBD1 (8 bases). This CDR3 comprises 23 residues. The ends were cut back, 4 bases at V and 3 bases at J, with 36 bases in the middle. Germline CDR1 reads MNHEY; CDR2 reads SMNVEV (reference sequence). Written as DNA, the CDR3 is TGTGCCAGCAGTTCATCAGGGGGCCGGGGCGGGAGAGGTTATACGAGGGACACCGGGGAGCTGTTTTTT. It codes for CASSSSGGRGGRGYTRDTGELFF.

This chain connects TRBV18 to TRBJ2-1, with 11 bases that match TRBD2. J was trimmed by 7 bases and V by 10 bases; bases with no gene match: 3. The CDR3 runs 12 residues. The germline V gene encodes CDR1 KGHSH and CDR2 LQKENI. The CDR3 protein is CATGLAANEQFF. The CDR3 nucleotides are TGTGCCACGGGACTAGCGGCTAATGAGCAGTTCTTC.

The chain has TRBV4-1 and TRBJ2-5, with a tentative D call TRBD2 (5 bases). CDR1 is MGHRA and CDR2 is YSYEKL in the germline V gene. Trimming stripped 1 base from V and 5 bases from J, with 11 bases between. The CDR3 extends over 14 amino acids. CDR3 sequence reads: CASSQGGNVETQYF. For the CDR3, the DNA is TGCGCCAGCAGCCAAGGAGGGAATGTGGAGACCCAGTACTTC.

Of note for this clonotype: One base away lies a much larger clone, so this may be a sequencing read error. This chain connects TRBV4-2 to TRBJ2-3; 10 bases are shared with TRBD2. Germline CDR1 is LGHNA and CDR2 is YNFKEQ. This CDR3 region has 15 residues. The CDR3 DNA reads TGTGTCAGCTCCAATCTAGCGGGGGGCACAGATACGCAGTATTTT. It codes for CVSSNLAGGTDTQYF.

The table lists this clonotype with many counts. The V and J genes are TRBV18 and TRBJ2-1; perhaps TRBD2 as D (6 bases). Trimming pared 3 bases from V and 6 bases from J, leaving 12 bases between. This CDR3 has 14 amino acids. Germline V CDR1 and CDR2: KGHSH, LQKENI. The CDR3 loop is CASSPGTQVNEQFF. CDR3 DNA sequence: TGTGCCAGCTCACCCGGGACTCAGGTCAATGAGCAGTTCTTC.

This clonotype was picked up a small number of times. This chain links TRBV29-1 with TRBJ2-2; D perhaps matches TRBD2 (6 bases). This CDR3 has 13 residues. In germline, CDR1 is SQVTM, CDR2 ANQGSEA. V dropped 5 bases and J dropped 6 bases, with 13 bases sitting between them. For the CDR3, the DNA is TGCAGCGTTATGTTAAGCGGGCCCGGGGAGCTGTTTTTT. Translation gives CSVMLSGPGELFF.

This chain joins TRBV28 and TRBJ2-7; D gene ambiguous. The germline gives CDR1 MDHEN, CDR2 SYDVKM. The CDR3 has 13 residues. V was cut by 5 bases and J by 2 bases, with 10 bases left in between. As DNA, the CDR3 is TGTGCCAGCAGTGGTGACCGCGCCTACGAGCAGTACTTC. Translating gives CASSGDRAYEQYF.

This clonotype was picked up many times. The CDR3 spells CASSLAVRETQYF. In DNA form, the CDR3 reads TGTGCCAGCAGTTTAGCTGTCCGGGAGACCCAGTACTTC. This chain links TRBV12-3 or TRBV12-4 with TRBJ2-5, with D unclear. CDR3 length: 13 residues. Deletions cut 0 bases from V and 5 bases from J, with 7 bases between.

The chain links TRBV11-2 to TRBJ1-2; 10 nucleotides line up with TRBD1. The CDR3 loop spans 15 amino acids. J lost 1 base, V lost 5 bases, and 4 bases had no gene match. Germline V gives CDR1 SGHAT, CDR2 FQNNGV. CDR3: CASSVTGGSNYGYTF. CDR3 in DNA: TGTGCCAGCAGCGTGACAGGGGGCAGTAACTATGGCTACACCTTC. Filled out from reference TRBV11-2 and TRBJ1-2, the complete variable domain reads EAGVAQSPRYKIIEKRQSVAFWCNPISGHATLYWYQQILGQGPKLLIQFQNNGVVDDSQLPKDRFSAERLKGVDSTLKIQPAKLEDSAVYLCASSVTGGSNYGYTFGSGTRLTVV.

V and J are TRBV6-1 and TRBJ2-2, with TRBD2 identical over 9 bases. CDR1 is MNHNS and CDR2 is SASEGT in the germline V gene. J lost 5 bases, V lost 7 bases, and 11 bases had no gene match. This CDR3 contains 16 residues. The CDR3 DNA sequence: TGTGCCAGCACCCAAGTAGCGGGAGCGAGAACCGGGGAGCTGTTTTTT. Its translation: CASTQVAGARTGELFF.

In this sample, this clonotype turned up a few times. The CDR3 bases are TGTGCCAGCAGTAGGGGACTTATCCTTTTTTACGAGCAGTACTTC. Translated, it gives CASSRGLILFYEQYF. The rearrangement uses TRBV2 and TRBJ2-7, with D possibly matching TRBD2 (6 bases). CDR1 is SNHLY and CDR2 is FYNNEI in the germline V gene. The germline V and J ends were trimmed by 5 bases and 4 bases, with 18 bases remaining between them. The CDR3 extends over 15 amino acids. Full variable domain (outside the CDR3, taken from reference TRBV2 and TRBJ2-7): EPEVTQTPSHQVTQMGQEVILRCVPISNHLYFYWYRQILGQKVEFLVSFYNNEISEKSEIFDDQFSVERPDGSNFTLKIRSTKLEDSAMYFCASSRGLILFYEQYFGPGTRLTVT.

This clonotype was recorded many times. The chain combines TRBV11-2 with TRBJ2-7; D gene ambiguous. V lost 5 bases and J lost 3, with 14 bases in between. Germline V gives CDR1 SGHAT, CDR2 FQNNGV. The CDR3 runs to 14 residues. The CDR3: CASSPYREGYEQYF. Written as DNA, the CDR3 is TGTGCCAGCAGCCCATATAGGGAAGGCTACGAGCAGTACTTC.

This clonotype was seen repeatedly, ten times or more. This rearrangement joins TRBV5-4 to TRBJ2-5; the D is unclear. The length of the CDR3 is 13 residues. Germline loops: CDR1 SGHNT, CDR2 YYREEE (reference sequence). Trimming shortened V by 0 bases and J by 4 bases, and 7 bases separated the two germline ends. The CDR3 DNA is TGTGCCAGCAGCTTGGATGGCAGAGAGACCCAGTACTTC. Amino acids: CASSLDGRETQYF. The whole variable domain, filled in from reference TRBV5-4 and TRBJ2-5, reads ETGVTQSPTHLIKTRGQQVTLRCSSQSGHNTVSWYQQALGQGPQFIFQYYREEENGRGNFPPRFSGLQFPNYSSELNVNALELDDSALYLCASSLDGRETQYFGPGTRLLVL.

This clonotype appeared many times. This chain connects TRBV5-1 to TRBJ2-1; D ambiguous. CDR3 size: 19 residues. Trimming removed 0 bases at V and 0 bases at J, with 19 bases between. The germline V gene has CDR1 SGHRS and CDR2 YFSETQ. The CDR3 coding sequence is TGCGCCAGCAGCTTGGCGCAGAGCCTCCTTCAGAGCTCCTACAATGAGCAGTTCTTC. Its translation is CASSLAQSLLQSSYNEQFF.

This clonotype was found a few times. The genes are TRBV2 and TRBJ2-1; 10 positions match TRBD1. Looked up from germline, CDR1 is SNHLY and CDR2 is FYNNEI. The CDR3 length is 16 residues. After removal of 6 bases from V and 6 bases from J, the junction contained 11 bases not matched to a gene. The CDR3 DNA reads TGTGCCAGCAGGACCCTGGGACAGGGGTTTGGCAATGAGCAGTTCTTC. Protein: CASRTLGQGFGNEQFF.

This clonotype was counted many times. The CDR3 coding sequence is TGTGCCAGCAGTTTTTCCGGGGACAATCAGCCCCAGCATTTT. Translating it yields CASSFSGDNQPQHF. The chain combines TRBV12-3 or TRBV12-4 with TRBJ1-5; D not resolved. The ends were cut back, 3 bases at V and 3 bases at J, with 9 bases in the middle. This CDR3 comprises 14 residues.

This clonotype has at least ten counts. This rearrangement joins TRBV4-2 to TRBJ1-2; D unresolved. V was trimmed by 4 bases and J by 8 bases, leaving 11 bases between them. Germline-derived CDR1 and CDR2 are LGHNA and YNFKEQ. The CDR3 consists of 12 residues. The CDR3 is CASSPGLGGYTF. The CDR3 bases are TGTGCCAGCAGCCCAGGTTTGGGAGGCTACACCTTC.

This clonotype has a count of ten or more. The rearrangement links TRBV5-1 to TRBJ1-1; 7 bases map to TRBD1. After removal of 3 bases from V and 7 bases from J, the junction contained 9 bases not matched to a gene. Germline V gene sequence: CDR1 SGHRS, CDR2 YFSETQ. The CDR3 spans 14 residues. Here the CDR3 DNA reads TGCGCCAGCAGCTGGGGGAGGAGGGACAGTGAAGCTTTCTTT. Its protein is CASSWGRRDSEAFF.

In its sample, this clonotype was seen many times. The rearrangement joins TRBV5-5 to TRBJ1-6; D not resolved. The V end was cut by 2 bases, the J end by 11 bases, with 20 bases between. CDR1 is SGHKS and CDR2 is YYEKEE in the germline V gene (reference sequence). The CDR3 has 16 amino acids. The CDR3: CASSFSPRDGETPLHF. The CDR3 coding sequence is TGTGCCAGCAGCTTTTCCCCGAGAGATGGTGAAACACCCCTCCACTTT.

The V call is TRBV14, the J call TRBJ2-3, with no clear D. Trimming took 0 bases from V and 8 from J, leaving 9 bases between them. The CDR3 runs to 13 residues. CDR1 SGHDN and CDR2 FVKESK come from the germline V gene. CDR3 DNA: TGTGCCAGCAGCCAAGATGGCCCTTCTACGCAGTATTTT. Its translation is CASSQDGPSTQYF.

Ten or more counts support this clonotype. The chain has TRBV4-2 and TRBJ2-7; TRBD1 is a possible D gene (6 bases). The CDR3 loop spans 14 amino acids. Germline V lookup: CDR1 LGHNA, CDR2 YNFKEQ. Trimming pared 6 bases from V and 1 base from J, leaving 13 bases between. The CDR3 DNA reads as TGTGCCAGCAGTCAGGACAGCTTATCCTACGAGCAGTACTTC. Translated: CASSQDSLSYEQYF.

This clonotype was seen repeatedly, ten times or more. The V call is TRBV5-1, the J call TRBJ2-7, with D hard to call. The CDR3 contains 10 residues. Germline-derived CDR1 and CDR2 are SGHRS and YFSETQ. The ends were cut back, 9 bases at V and 4 bases at J, with 8 bases in the middle. This CDR3 is CATRLYEQYF. CDR3 nucleotides: TGCGCCACTCGACTTTACGAGCAGTACTTC.

This clonotype was counted ten times or more. The chain links TRBV5-1 to TRBJ1-1; D is unclear. Germline CDR1 is SGHRS and CDR2 is YFSETQ. The CDR3 is 14 residues long. V gave up 6 bases and J gave up 3 bases, with 15 bases separating them. CDR3 region: CASNRAGADTEAFF. CDR3 coding DNA: TGCGCCAGCAATCGGGCGGGAGCGGACACTGAAGCTTTCTTT.

This clonotype was picked up many times. The V gene is TRBV15, the J gene TRBJ1-5, with TRBD1 identical over 8 bases. Germline lookup yields CDR1 LNHNV and CDR2 YYDKDF (reference sequence). This CDR3 comprises 15 residues. The V gene end was trimmed by 0 bases and the J gene end by 6 bases; junction bases not matched to a gene: 4. CDR3 sequence: CATSRDRGLGQPQHF. CDR3 coding DNA: TGTGCCACCAGCAGAGACAGGGGGCTCGGTCAGCCCCAGCATTTT.